This is a list of T cell receptor beta chains from one sample in a study of CD8 T cells in Susac syndrome. TCRdb redid the calling of the immunoSEQ multiplex PCR reads with MiXCR, one entry per CDR3 protein. Among 50,000 to 55,000 distinct CDR3 sequences, approximately 95% were seen once, and the ten largest hold less than 0.9%. The sequenced sample was CD8+ T cells from PBMCs. Receptors originate from a human donor with Susac syndrome. Each CDR3 is given with its conserved first and last residue. D genes are given only for firm matches.

V: TRBV9; J: TRBJ1-6; D: NA; CDR3: CASSVWASGSPLHF; DNA: TGTGCCAGCAGCGTATGGGCCTCGGGTTCACCCCTCCACTTT
V: TRBV25-1; J: TRBJ2-3; D: NA; CDR3: CASSESDGSTDTQYF; DNA: TGTGCCAGCAGTGAATCGGACGGATCCACAGATACGCAGTATTTT
V: TRBV6-1; J: TRBJ1-1; D: NA; CDR3: CASSLSAGNTEAFF; DNA: TGTGCCAGCAGTTTATCGGCAGGGAACACTGAAGCTTTCTTT
V: TRBV9; J: TRBJ1-5; D: NA; CDR3: CASGVSNQPQHF; DNA: TGTGCCAGCGGGGTTAGCAATCAGCCCCAGCATTTT
V: TRBV5-4; J: TRBJ2-7; D: TRBD1; CDR3: CASSAWTGGSLEQYF; DNA: TGTGCCAGCAGCGCGTGGACAGGGGGGAGCCTCGAGCAGTACTTC
V: TRBV6-5; J: TRBJ2-4; D: TRBD2; CDR3: CASSYGTSGKNIQYF; DNA: TGTGCCAGCAGTTACGGGACTAGCGGGAAAAACATTCAGTACTTC
V: TRBV21-1; J: TRBJ2-7; D: NA; CDR3: CARGGTGALCYF; DNA: TGTGCCAGAGGGGGGACAGGGGCCCTTTGCTACTTC
V: TRBV24-1; J: TRBJ2-2; D: NA; CDR3: CATSVNGELFF; DNA: TGTGCCACCAGTGTGAACGGGGAGCTGTTTTTT
V: TRBV30; J: TRBJ2-2; D: NA; CDR3: CAWSPTRPSELFF; DNA: TGTGCCTGGAGTCCAACTAGGCCTAGCGAGCTGTTTTTT
V: TRBV20-1; J: TRBJ2-3; D: NA; CDR3: CSASYRGSTSGDTQYF; DNA: TGCAGTGCTAGTTATCGGGGATCCACCTCGGGAGATACGCAGTATTTT
V: TRBV2; J: TRBJ2-3; D: TRBD1; CDR3: CASTYRGLGTDTQYF; DNA: TGTGCCAGCACCTACAGGGGGCTTGGCACAGATACGCAGTATTTT
V: TRBV27; J: TRBJ1-3; D: NA; CDR3: CASRTQGTGNTIYF; DNA: TGTGCCAGCAGGACTCAGGGTACCGGAAACACCATATATTTT
V: TRBV7-6; J: TRBJ2-3; D: TRBD2; CDR3: CASSSEILLAGDTDTQYF; DNA: TGTGCCAGCAGCTCCGAGATCCTTCTAGCGGGGGACACAGATACGCAGTATTTT
V: TRBV5-6; J: TRBJ1-1; D: NA; CDR3: CASSLAGMDTEAFF; DNA: TGTGCCAGCAGCTTGGCCGGGATGGACACTGAAGCTTTCTTT
V: TRBV7-2; J: TRBJ2-1; D: NA; CDR3: CATYRASSSYNEQFF; DNA: TGTGCCACCTACAGGGCTTCTAGCTCCTACAATGAGCAGTTCTTC
V: TRBV12-3/TRBV12-4; J: TRBJ2-2; D: TRBD2; CDR3: CASSAGGPGELFF; DNA: TGTGCCAGCAGTGCGGGGGGGCCCGGGGAGCTGTTTTTT
V: TRBV10-2; J: TRBJ1-1; D: NA; CDR3: CASSWDRTEAFF; DNA: TGCGCCAGCAGTTGGGACCGAACTGAAGCTTTCTTT
V: TRBV2; J: TRBJ1-4; D: NA; CDR3: CASRGLGNEKLFF; DNA: TGTGCCAGCCGCGGATTGGGTAATGAAAAACTGTTTTTT
V: TRBV9; J: TRBJ2-1; D: NA; CDR3: CASNNRRGNEQFF; DNA: TGTGCCAGCAATAATCGCCGTGGGAATGAGCAGTTCTTC
V: TRBV19; J: TRBJ2-3; D: NA; CDR3: CASASAPDTQYF; DNA: TGTGCCAGTGCTAGCGCGCCAGATACGCAGTATTTT